The entry below describes one T cell receptor (beta chain). Its antigen is unknown. Trimming pared 4 bases from V and 5 bases from J, leaving 21 bases between. CDR3 length: 16 amino acids. Germline CDR1 and CDR2: SGHRS and YFSETQ. This entry is derived from a study of cytomegalovirus exposure and HLA in healthy donors. A multiplex PCR was run with 60 Vbeta primers and 13 Jbeta primers. Sequencing used immunoSEQ multiplex PCR; TCRdb keeps in-frame clones, though not all of them. The data show around 170,000 clones, roughly 84% seen once. Study observations and caveats: Cytomegalovirus-associated status was assigned to around 160 TCR beta chains. Most sequenced TCRs were rare (though some public TCRs occurred in many donors).

This TCR came from a boy younger than 10 in good health and CMV-seronegative. The chain uses TRBV5-1 and TRBJ2-5, with a possible D match to TRBD2 (7 bases). The sample was PBMCs. CDR3 region: CASSASDRLATETQYF. The CDR3 DNA reads as TGCGCCAGCAGCGCTTCGGACAGACTAGCTACGGAGACCCAGTACTTC.